The entry below gives a single T cell receptor (beta chain) sequence along with its context. It lacks a known antigen. Base qualities are not at hand, and no much larger clone is one base apart. The record originates from a study of OX40 agonist ivuxolimab in advanced cancers. About the study as a whole: The costimulatory receptor OX40 (CD134) was targeted by ivuxolimab, a fully human IgG2 agonistic monoclonal antibody. The paper covers the monotherapy dose-escalation part of the phase I ivuxolimab trial, which included N of about 50 patients. Partial responses were achieved by three dose-escalation patients, of whom one had hepatocellular carcinoma and two had cutaneous melanoma. Of the approximately 50 dose-escalation patients, hepatocellular carcinoma was present in around 20, melanoma in approximately 15, renal cell carcinoma in 9 and head and neck cancer in 9. In the dose-escalation cohort, approximately 82% of patients were male, and the mean age was approximately 55 years, with a range of roughly 20 to 80. Intravenous ivuxolimab was administered to patients every 2 weeks at six dose levels: 0.01, 0.1, 0.3, 1.5, 3 and 10 mg/kg. The purpose of peripheral TCRbeta sequencing was to test whether ivuxolimab changed TCR sequence diversity and led to clonal T-cell expansion. Patients were allowed to have had prior anti-PD-1, anti-PD-L1 or anti-CTLA-4 therapy, and 40% of the dose-escalation patients had previously received checkpoint inhibitors.

The germline V gene (reference sequence) specifies MNHEY as CDR1 and SMNVEV as CDR2. CDR3 length: 15 amino acids, cysteine to phenylalanine. Only CDR3 DNA remains: 45 bases, in frame from the first base. Germline trimming amounts to 5 bases on V and 9 bases on J, with 11 as the count of junction bases outside the gene matches. Points the paper makes about the study in general: In partial responders in the 0.1-3.0 mg/kg groups, normalized peripheral clonal expansion was found to be among the lowest, especially among CD8+ T cells. Low levels of normalized T-cell clonal expansion were also shown by some nonresponding patients. Which antigens the clonally expanded peripheral T cells were specific for was not determined. Clonal expansion of both CD4+ and CD8+ blood T cells was observed from baseline to week 6 at doses 0.1 to 3.0 mg/kg. After ivuxolimab, expanded clones were on average more numerous among CD8+ T cells than among CD4+ T cells.

For sequencing of the TCRbeta CDR3 region, genomic DNA was extracted from the sorted cells. The immunoSEQ Assay was used to sequence the TCRbeta CDR3 regions. TCRdb mirrors the immuneACCESS table, restricted to in-frame sequences. Some clones are absent from its copies; in checked studies, under half trace to an unresolved V gene, and the reason for the others is unknown. The sample table lists 70,000 to 95,000 clones, 86% of them with a count of one. The ten largest clones add up to around 6.9% of the sample. The trial excluded patients who had a history of autoimmune disease or were on systemic immunosuppression. Peripheral blood for TCR sequencing was collected from all dose cohorts at baseline, on cycle 4 day 1, and on cycle 7 day 1. The samples were taken from a phase I, first-in-human, multicenter, open-label dose-escalation trial of ivuxolimab. Adults with locally advanced or metastatic melanoma, renal cell, hepatocellular, or head and neck squamous cell carcinoma were enrolled in the trial. Before TCR sequencing, CD4+ T cells and CD8+ T cells from peripheral blood were sorted into separate populations.

This TCR came from an adult with an advanced solid tumor such as melanoma, head and neck, liver or kidney cancer. The chain joins TRBV27 to TRBJ2-1; TRBD1 matches 9 bases in the middle. The sequencing used CD4+ or CD8+ T cells sorted from blood, collected in a trial of the OX40 agonist ivuxolimab. The nucleotide sequence reads TGTGCCAGCAGTCCCCAGACAGGGGGGCTGCTTGAGCAGTTCTTC. This is translated as CASSPQTGGLLEQFF.